This T cell receptor (beta chain) is from a study of CD8 T cells in Susac syndrome. Germline lookup yields CDR1 MDHEN and CDR2 SYDVKM. This CDR3 has 14 amino acids. The germline V and J ends were trimmed by 6 bases and 7 bases, with 15 bases remaining between them. Random-hexamer reverse transcription was applied to about 0.45 to 1 ug RNA. MiXCR, applied by TCRdb to the immunoSEQ multiplex PCR reads, yields one record per CDR3 protein. This sample has approximately 150,000 distinct CDR3 sequences, with roughly 94% found just once. The chain links TRBV28 to TRBJ1-4, with a weak D call TRBD1 (6 bases). Material: CD4+ T cells from PBMCs. The sequence derives from a human donor in good health. The CDR3 here is CASRDRRGREKLFF. The CDR3 DNA reads as TGTGCCAGCAGGGACAGACGGGGACGTGAAAAACTGTTTTTT.